The present entry profiles one TCR beta chain with its context. The source of the sample is a study of blood T cell repertoires in COVID-19. Across the study: Samples representing acute and convalescent COVID-19 were sourced from the United States, Italy and Spain.

Under the authors' procedure: Estimated nucleated cell counts came from reference gene primer amplification. The repertoire was sequenced with immunoSEQ multiplex PCR; TCRdb's copy has only in-frame clones and lacks some. V, J and clone size derive from that table, while D and trimming were established from the DNA sequence. The sample includes about 83,000 clones, about 88% of them seen just once. The CDR3 sequence is 15 residues long. The V and J genes are TRBV21-1 and TRBJ2-7; the D call in the table, TRBD1, was not verified against the DNA. TRBV21-1 is a pseudogene. This receptor was obtained from a woman aged 80 or over with active or convalescent COVID-19. Sequencing was done on a sample of peripheral blood. Here the CDR3 reads CASSPGRQGCYEQYF. The CDR3 DNA sequence: TGTGCCAGCAGCCCTGGTAGACAGGGGTGCTACGAGCAGTACTTC.